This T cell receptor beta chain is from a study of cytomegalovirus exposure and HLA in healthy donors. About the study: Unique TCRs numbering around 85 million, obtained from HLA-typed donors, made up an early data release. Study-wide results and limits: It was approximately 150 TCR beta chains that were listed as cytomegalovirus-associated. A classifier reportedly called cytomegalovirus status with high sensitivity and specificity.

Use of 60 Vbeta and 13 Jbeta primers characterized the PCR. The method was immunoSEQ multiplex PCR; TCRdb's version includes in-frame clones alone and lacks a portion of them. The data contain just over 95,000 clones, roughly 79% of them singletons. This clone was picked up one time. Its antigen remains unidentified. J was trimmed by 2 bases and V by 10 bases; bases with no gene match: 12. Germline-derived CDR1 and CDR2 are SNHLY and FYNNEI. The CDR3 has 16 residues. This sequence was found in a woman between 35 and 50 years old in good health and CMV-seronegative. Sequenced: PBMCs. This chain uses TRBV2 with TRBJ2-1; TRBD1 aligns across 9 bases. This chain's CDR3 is CANTSPRDRAYNEQFF. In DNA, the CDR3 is TGTGCCAATACTTCACCCCGGGACAGGGCCTACAATGAGCAGTTCTTC.